These 27 T cell receptor beta chains originate from one sample sequenced in a study of control samples from healthy donors and cancer patients. Sequenced by immunoSEQ multiplex PCR; TCRdb stores in-frame clones only, minus some. This table has roughly 180,000 clones, about 93% appearing once. Input material: blood. Receptor source: an older woman in good health.

A single count supports this clone. The chain recombines TRBV5-1 with TRBJ1-2, with D hard to call. Trimming shortened V by 4 bases and J by 5 bases, and 9 bases separated the two germline ends. The germline V gene has CDR1 SGHRS and CDR2 YFSETQ. This CDR3 contains 12 residues. CDR3 DNA sequence: TGCGCCAGCAGCGACACAGCTTATGGCTACACCTTC. Translated: CASSDTAYGYTF.

The chain carries TRBV12-5 and TRBJ1-5; 7 bases are shared with TRBD1. The CDR3 consists of 15 residues. Germline loops: CDR1 LGHNT, CDR2 FRNRAP. The junction had 1 base not matched to a gene; V was cut back by 1 base and J by 1 base. In DNA, the CDR3 is TGTGCTAGTGGTTTGGGGGACAGCAGCAATCAGCCCCAGCATTTT. Translating gives CASGLGDSSNQPQHF.

This rearrangement joins TRBV2 to TRBJ2-6; D is unclear. The CDR3 sequence is 14 residues long. Trimming cost V 7 bases and J 2 bases, with 9 bases left between them. Germline-derived CDR1 and CDR2 are SNHLY and FYNNEI. CDR3 amino acids: CASTGDAGANVLTF. CDR3 DNA: TGTGCCAGCACTGGAGACGCTGGGGCCAACGTCCTGACTTTC.

The chain employs TRBV6-2 or TRBV6-3 and TRBJ2-1, with 10 nucleotides matching TRBD2. There are 17 residues in the CDR3. Looked up from germline, CDR1 is MNHEY and CDR2 is SVGEGT. V was pared by 0 bases and J by 6 bases, with 8 bases of the junction left unmatched. The CDR3 spells CASSYSSFSGGPNEQFF. CDR3 coding DNA: TGTGCCAGCAGTTACTCATCGTTTAGCGGGGGGCCCAATGAGCAGTTCTTC.

The rearrangement links TRBV6-2 or TRBV6-3 to TRBJ1-4; D is uncertain. Germline V gene data show CDR1 as MNHEY and CDR2 as SVGEGT. V was clipped by 6 bases and J by 4 bases, with 21 bases between them. The CDR3 extends over 17 amino acids. The CDR3 here is CASSPSTPGGGNEKLFF. The CDR3 nucleotides read TGTGCCAGCAGCCCTAGTACGCCTGGAGGTGGTAATGAAAAACTGTTTTTT.

V is TRBV5-5 and J is TRBJ2-2; D not certain. Trimming shortened V by 1 base and J by 2 bases, and 12 bases separated the two germline ends. Germline V gives CDR1 SGHKS, CDR2 YYEKEE (reference sequence). CDR3 length: 16 amino acids. The DNA for the CDR3 is TGTGCCAGCAGCTTGTTGGGGTCTGAAAACACCGGGGAGCTGTTTTTT. Its protein product is CASSLLGSENTGELFF. Full variable domain (remainder filled in from reference TRBV5-5 and TRBJ2-2): DAGVTQSPTHLIKTRGQQVTLRCSPISGHKSVSWYQQVLGQGPQFIFQYYEKEERGRGNFPDRFSARQFPNYSSELNVNALLLGDSALYLCASSLLGSENTGELFFGEGSRLTVL.

The chain combines TRBV11-3 with TRBJ2-5, with D unclear. There are 14 residues in the CDR3. The germline CDR1 and CDR2 sequences are SGHNT and YENEEA. With 1 base removed from V and 6 bases from J, the gap between germline ends came to 12 bases. CDR3 loop: CASSLGPPPQTQYF. The CDR3 DNA follows: TGTGCCAGCAGCTTAGGGCCCCCCCCACAGACCCAGTACTTC.

The chain joins TRBV6-5 to TRBJ2-7, with D perhaps matching TRBD2 (5 bases). V was trimmed by 6 bases and J by 4 bases, leaving 13 bases between them. CDR1 is MNHEY and CDR2 is SVGAGI in the germline V gene. The CDR3 is made up of 13 amino acids. DNA for the CDR3: TGTGCCAGCAGATTCGCGGGCCCTTACGAGCAGTACTTC. This translates into CASRFAGPYEQYF.

The chain links TRBV19 to TRBJ1-4; a possible D gene is TRBD1 (6 bases). The V and J ends lost 4 bases and 7 bases respectively, with 19 bases between them. CDR1 LNHDA and CDR2 SQIVND come from the germline V gene (reference sequence). The CDR3 has 16 amino acids. The CDR3 coding sequence is TGTGCCAGTAGTACCCCTCGACAGGCTGGTAGTGAAAAACTGTTTTTT. This translates into CASSTPRQAGSEKLFF.

This chain links TRBV6-2 or TRBV6-3 with TRBJ1-4; 9 bases fit TRBD1. The CDR3 is made up of 15 amino acids. Trimming at V came to 0 bases and at J to 11 bases, leaving 7 bases not matched to a gene. CDR1 and CDR2 (germline): MNHEY, SVGEGT. CDR3 sequence: CASSYSPGQGPKLFF. The CDR3, as DNA: TGTGCCAGCAGTTACTCCCCGGGACAGGGCCCGAAACTGTTTTTT.

The sample holds a few counts of this clone. V gene TRBV19 combines with J gene TRBJ2-2; the match to TRBD1 covers 7 bases. CDR1 LNHDA and CDR2 SQIVND come from the germline V gene (reference sequence). V was clipped by 5 bases and J by 6 bases; unmatched bases: 6. The CDR3 has 14 amino acids. The CDR3 loop is CASSDRDRPGELFF. The DNA of the CDR3 is TGTGCCAGTAGTGACAGGGATCGGCCCGGGGAGCTGTTTTTT.

The V call is TRBV6-2 or TRBV6-3, the J call TRBJ1-1; D remains ambiguous. The CDR3 covers 13 residues. Between the trimmed V and J ends, which lost 0 bases and 9 bases, there was a span of 11 bases. Per the germline V gene, CDR1 is MNHEY and CDR2 is SVGEGT. The CDR3 DNA is TGTGCCAGCAGTTACTCGAGGGAGGCCAAAGCTTTCTTT. Its translation: CASSYSREAKAFF.

This CDR3 reads CAISESRGGDEKLFF. CDR3 in DNA: TGTGCCATCAGTGAGTCTAGAGGGGGAGATGAAAAACTGTTTTTT. The chain has TRBV10-3 and TRBJ1-4; a weak D match, TRBD1 (6 bases). Trimming left V 0 bases short and J 6 bases short, with 11 bases between. The length of the CDR3 is 15 residues. Germline CDR1 and CDR2: ENHRY and SYGVKD.

J is TRBJ1-2 and V is TRBV6-2 or TRBV6-3; D ambiguous. The CDR3 runs to 13 residues. The germline CDR1 and CDR2 sequences are MNHEY and SVGEGT. Deletions cut 2 bases from V and 2 bases from J, with 6 bases between. In DNA, the CDR3 is TGTGCCAGCAGTTACCAGGAAAACTATGGCTACACCTTC. Amino acids: CASSYQENYGYTF.

V usage is TRBV6-2 or TRBV6-3 and J usage is TRBJ1-6; D gene ambiguous. The germline CDR1 and CDR2 sequences are MNHEY and SVGEGT. CDR3 length: 14 amino acids. Trimming took 5 bases from V and 9 from J, leaving 14 bases between them. CDR3 DNA: TGTGCCAGCAGTCGGGATGTTCGACTTTCACCCCTCCACTTT. This encodes CASSRDVRLSPLHF.

The CDR3 sequence is CASSPSRDRGNTEAFF. CDR3 in DNA: TGTGCCAGCAGCCCAAGCCGGGACAGGGGGAACACTGAAGCTTTCTTT. This rearrangement joins TRBV3-1 (or the pseudogene TRBV3-2) to TRBJ1-1; 10 bases are a match to TRBD1. The germline gives CDR1 LGHDT, CDR2 YNNKEL (reference sequence). The V gene end was trimmed by 4 bases and the J gene end by 1 base; junction bases not matched to a gene: 6. This CDR3 has 16 residues.

This sequence joins TRBV4-1 and TRBJ2-7; the D gene is possibly TRBD2 (5 bases). V lost 1 base and J 3 bases, leaving 13 bases between the germline ends. There are 15 residues in the CDR3. The germline CDR1 and CDR2 sequences are MGHRA and YSYEKL. The CDR3 sequence is CASSQVGAGVYEQYF. The DNA of the CDR3 is TGCGCCAGCAGCCAAGTGGGTGCCGGGGTCTACGAGCAGTACTTC.

This clone showed up many times. V and J are TRBV19 and TRBJ2-1; D ambiguous. Germline loops: CDR1 LNHDA, CDR2 SQIVND (reference sequence). Trimming removed 7 bases at V and 10 bases at J, with 20 bases between. The CDR3 is 14 residues long. The CDR3 protein is CASNRPLDLGEQFF. CDR3 DNA sequence: TGTGCCAGTAATAGACCACTCGACCTAGGGGAGCAGTTCTTC.

The count of this clone is one. The chain uses TRBV6-1 and TRBJ2-1; D unresolved. Trimming stripped 0 bases from V and 10 bases from J, with 4 bases between. From germline, CDR1 is MNHNS and CDR2 SASEGT. The CDR3 consists of 11 residues. The CDR3: CASSEASEQFF. The CDR3 bases are TGTGCCAGCAGTGAAGCATCCGAGCAGTTCTTC.

The chain joins TRBV5-1 to TRBJ1-2; D might be TRBD1 (5 bases). This CDR3 spans 15 amino acids. V lost 0 bases, J lost 4 bases, and 13 bases lay in between. Germline CDR1 is SGHRS and CDR2 is YFSETQ. The CDR3 nucleotides are TGCGCCAGCAGCTTGGACCAGGGCGGAACCTATGGCTACACCTTC. Its protein product is CASSLDQGGTYGYTF.

The rearrangement joins TRBV10-3 to TRBJ1-2, with D perhaps matching TRBD1 (6 bases). CDR1 is ENHRY, CDR2 SYGVKD, per germline. The CDR3 sequence is 13 residues long. Trimming pared 11 bases from V and 2 bases from J, leaving 15 bases between. The CDR3: CAARQETNYGYTF. The CDR3 DNA is TGTGCCGCCAGACAGGAAACGAACTATGGCTACACCTTC.

The chain recombines TRBV5-1 with TRBJ1-1, with a possible D match to TRBD1 (6 bases). CDR1 is SGHRS and CDR2 is YFSETQ in the germline V gene. V was pared by 0 bases and J by 5 bases, with 14 bases between. The CDR3 is 15 residues long. This CDR3 is CASSLVGAGETEAFF. The CDR3 DNA reads as TGCGCCAGCAGCTTGGTTGGGGCAGGGGAGACTGAAGCTTTCTTT.

The V and J genes are TRBV27 and TRBJ1-1; 7 bases fit TRBD1. The CDR3 sequence is 13 residues long. Germline CDR1 and CDR2: MNHEY and SMNVEV (reference sequence). V gave up 4 bases and J gave up 1 base; unmatched junction bases: 0. DNA for the CDR3: TGTGCCAGCAGTTACAGGGGGAACACTGAAGCTTTCTTT. Its protein product is CASSYRGNTEAFF.

The gene calls are TRBV6-5 and TRBJ1-2; D is unresolved. The germline V gene encodes CDR1 MNHEY and CDR2 SVGAGI. V gave up 0 bases and J gave up 2 bases, with 7 bases separating them. The CDR3 has 14 amino acids. Here the CDR3 DNA reads TGTGCCAGCAGTTACTCGGCGGAAAACTATGGCTACACCTTC. This translates into CASSYSAENYGYTF.

The rearrangement uses TRBV5-6 and TRBJ2-7; D is unresolved. The ends were cut back, 0 bases at V and 3 bases at J, with 4 bases in the middle. Germline V gene lookup returns CDR1 SGHDT and CDR2 YYEEEE. There are 12 residues in the CDR3. CDR3 nucleotides: TGTGCCAGCAGCTTGGGTAACTACGAGCAGTACTTC. This sequence encodes CASSLGNYEQYF.

The chain couples TRBV11-2 to TRBJ1-3; D is ambiguous. CDR3 length: 13 amino acids. CDR1 and CDR2 from the germline V gene are SGHAT and FQNNGV. Trimming removed 6 bases at V and 4 bases at J, with 10 bases between. CDR3 protein: CASRSLVGNTIYF. In nucleotides, the CDR3 is TGTGCCAGCAGAAGCTTAGTAGGAAACACCATATATTTT.

The chain employs TRBV3-1 (or the pseudogene TRBV3-2) and TRBJ2-3; possibly TRBD1 for D (5 bases). The CDR3 spans 15 residues. Germline values: CDR1 LGHDT, CDR2 YNNKEL (reference sequence). Between the trimmed V and J ends, which lost 3 bases and 1 base, there was a span of 11 bases. The CDR3 region is CASSQTLQGTDTQYF. CDR3 nucleotide sequence: TGTGCCAGCAGCCAGACCCTACAGGGCACAGATACGCAGTATTTT.